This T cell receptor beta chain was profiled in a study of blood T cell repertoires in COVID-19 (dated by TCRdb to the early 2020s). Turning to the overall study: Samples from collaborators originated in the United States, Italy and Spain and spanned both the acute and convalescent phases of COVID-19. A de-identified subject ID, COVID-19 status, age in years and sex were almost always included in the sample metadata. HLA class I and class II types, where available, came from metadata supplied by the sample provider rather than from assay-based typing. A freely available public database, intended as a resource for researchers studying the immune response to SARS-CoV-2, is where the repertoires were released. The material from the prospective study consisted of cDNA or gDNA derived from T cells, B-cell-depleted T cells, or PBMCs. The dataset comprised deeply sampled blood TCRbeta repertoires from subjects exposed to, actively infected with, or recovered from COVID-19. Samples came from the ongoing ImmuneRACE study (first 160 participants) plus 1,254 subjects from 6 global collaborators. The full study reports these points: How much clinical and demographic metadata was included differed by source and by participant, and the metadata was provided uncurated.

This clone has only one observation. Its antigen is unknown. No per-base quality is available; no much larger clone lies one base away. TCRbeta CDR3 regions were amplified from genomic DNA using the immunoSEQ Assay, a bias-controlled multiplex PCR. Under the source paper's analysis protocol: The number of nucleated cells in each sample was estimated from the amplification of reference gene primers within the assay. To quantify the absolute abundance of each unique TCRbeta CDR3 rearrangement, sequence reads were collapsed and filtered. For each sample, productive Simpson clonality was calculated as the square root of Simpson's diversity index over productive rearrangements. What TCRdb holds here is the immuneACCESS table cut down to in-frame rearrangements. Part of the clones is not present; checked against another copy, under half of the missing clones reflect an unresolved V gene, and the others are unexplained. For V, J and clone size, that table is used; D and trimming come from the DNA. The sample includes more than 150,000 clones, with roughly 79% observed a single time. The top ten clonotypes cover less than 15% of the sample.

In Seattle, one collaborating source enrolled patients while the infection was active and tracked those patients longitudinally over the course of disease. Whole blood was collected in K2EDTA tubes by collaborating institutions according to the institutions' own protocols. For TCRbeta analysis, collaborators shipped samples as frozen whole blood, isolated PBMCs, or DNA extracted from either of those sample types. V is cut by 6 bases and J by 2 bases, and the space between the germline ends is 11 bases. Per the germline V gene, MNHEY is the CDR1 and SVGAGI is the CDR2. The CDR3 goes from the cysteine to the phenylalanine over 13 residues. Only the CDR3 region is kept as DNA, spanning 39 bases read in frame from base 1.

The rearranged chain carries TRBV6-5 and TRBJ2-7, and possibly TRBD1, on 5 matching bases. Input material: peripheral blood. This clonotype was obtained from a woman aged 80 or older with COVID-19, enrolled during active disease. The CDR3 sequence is CASSAGYAYEQYF. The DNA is TGTGCCAGCAGCGCAGGGTACGCCTACGAGCAGTACTTC.